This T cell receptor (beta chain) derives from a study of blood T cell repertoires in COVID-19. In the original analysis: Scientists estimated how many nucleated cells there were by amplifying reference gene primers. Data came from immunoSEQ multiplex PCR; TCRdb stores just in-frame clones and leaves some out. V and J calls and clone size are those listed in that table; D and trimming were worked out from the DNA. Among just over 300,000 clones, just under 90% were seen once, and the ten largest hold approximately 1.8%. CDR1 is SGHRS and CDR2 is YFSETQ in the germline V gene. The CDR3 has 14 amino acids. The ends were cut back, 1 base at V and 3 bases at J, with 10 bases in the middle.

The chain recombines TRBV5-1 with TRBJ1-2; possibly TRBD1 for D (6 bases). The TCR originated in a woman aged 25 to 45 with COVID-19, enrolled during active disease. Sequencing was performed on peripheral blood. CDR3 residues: CASSLTGSDYGYTF. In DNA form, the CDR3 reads TGCGCCAGCAGCTTGACAGGGTCGGACTATGGCTACACCTTC.